A selection of T cell receptor beta chains follows, all from one sample in a study of blood T cell repertoires in COVID-19. Using immunoSEQ multiplex PCR, the repertoire was profiled, and TCRdb retains in-frame clones only, with some absent. This sample has over 55,000 clones, with around 79% found just once. The sequenced sample was peripheral blood. These TCRs come from a woman aged 70-85 years with acute or convalescent COVID-19. CDR3s include the opening cysteine and the closing phenylalanine or tryptophan. Each record gives: D gene, CDR3 length, V gene, J gene, CDR3 protein. The D gene is left open where the match is weak.

D: TRBD1; length: 14; V: TRBV7-2; J: TRBJ1-1; CDR3: CASKMTGVGTEAFF
D: .; length: 13; V: TRBV30; J: TRBJ2-5; CDR3: CAWSVRVEETQYF
D: .; length: 13; V: TRBV30; J: TRBJ2-5; CDR3: CAWTTVTRATQYF
D: TRBD2; length: 15; V: TRBV9; J: TRBJ2-2; CDR3: CASSEGGRANGELFF
D: .; length: 16; V: TRBV18; J: TRBJ2-1; CDR3: CASSPETGFSYNEQFF
D: .; length: 13; V: TRBV12-3/TRBV12-4; J: TRBJ1-2; CDR3: CASSFRSITSYTF
D: .; length: 15; V: TRBV6-6; J: TRBJ1-5; CDR3: CASSSGQGAGQPQHF
D: .; length: 14; V: TRBV27; J: TRBJ1-4; CDR3: CASSRQGQEEKLFF
D: .; length: 15; V: TRBV7-6; J: TRBJ2-7; CDR3: CASSSGLSPVYEQYF
D: TRBD2; length: 17; V: TRBV5-6; J: TRBJ2-7; CDR3: CASSPGTSGGGIYEQYF
D: TRBD1; length: 13; V: TRBV2; J: TRBJ1-1; CDR3: CASNLQGGTEAFF
D: TRBD2; length: 17; V: TRBV19; J: TRBJ2-2; CDR3: CASRTSGSSEGTGELFF
D: .; length: 12; V: TRBV6-2/TRBV6-3; J: TRBJ2-7; CDR3: CASSYARGEQYF
D: .; length: 13; V: TRBV7-2; J: TRBJ1-2; CDR3: CASSLVGGDGYTF
D: .; length: 16; V: TRBV28; J: TRBJ2-7; CDR3: CASSSTWTANSYEQYF
D: .; length: 16; V: TRBV9; J: TRBJ2-1; CDR3: CASSVEPTGRYNEQFF
D: TRBD1; length: 15; V: TRBV11-2; J: TRBJ1-2; CDR3: CASSLIVQGENGYTF
D: .; length: 11; V: TRBV4-1; J: TRBJ1-1; CDR3: CASSRGTEAFF
D: .; length: 16; V: TRBV7-9; J: TRBJ1-1; CDR3: CASSLWRGIDITEAFF
D: .; length: 16; V: TRBV14; J: TRBJ2-2; CDR3: CASSQDRPVTAGELFF
D: TRBD1; length: 15; V: TRBV10-3; J: TRBJ2-2; CDR3: CAINEAQGAGGELFF
D: .; length: 15; V: TRBV9; J: TRBJ2-1; CDR3: CASSVGGRVGGEQFF
D: .; length: 15; V: TRBV3-1/TRBV3-2; J: TRBJ1-6; CDR3: CASSPMGQNNSPLHF
D: .; length: 13; V: TRBV18; J: TRBJ1-1; CDR3: CASSPEGDTEAFF
D: .; length: 13; V: TRBV6-4; J: TRBJ1-2; CDR3: CASSLTESYGYTF
D: .; length: 14; V: TRBV11-2; J: TRBJ2-2; CDR3: CASSLDGEHRGAVF
D: TRBD1; length: 14; V: TRBV28; J: TRBJ1-2; CDR3: CASSFPDRGYGYTF
D: .; length: 17; V: TRBV3-1/TRBV3-2; J: TRBJ1-2; CDR3: CASSPAGTGRSLWGYTF
D: .; length: 14; V: TRBV28; J: TRBJ2-7; CDR3: CASSLRRASYEQYF